A selection of T cell receptor beta chains follows, all from one sample in a study of shared clonotypes between healthy human individuals. Assay used: immunoSEQ multiplex PCR; TCRdb lists only in-frame clones, some missing. The sample has some 1,100,000 clones; around 78% are singletons. Input material: memory CD4+ T cells from PBMCs. These receptor sequences come from a man in his late teens or twenties in good health. Some clones in this sample may be carry-over from other donors' samples. Both conserved end residues are part of each CDR3. Fields, in order: V gene, D gene, J gene, CDR3 length, clone size, CDR3 protein, CDR3 DNA. A D gene is named only where the DNA matches it firmly. Size values are once, few and many counts, or a class for expanded clones, and some rows have none.

V: TRBV7-3
D: TRBD2
J: TRBJ2-5
length: 17
size: NA
CDR3: CASSLGTSGSSGETQYF
DNA: TGTGCCAGCAGCTTGGGGACTAGCGGGAGTTCCGGAGAGACCCAGTACTTC

V: TRBV7-3
D: TRBD1
J: TRBJ1-2
length: 17
size: NA
CDR3: CASSFSPEGATFSGYTF
DNA: TGTGCCAGCAGCTTCTCTCCGGAGGGGGCCACCTTTTCTGGCTACACCTTC

V: TRBV27
D: NA
J: TRBJ1-3
length: 16
size: NA
CDR3: CASSSVRGPSGNTIYF
DNA: TGTGCCAGCAGTTCTGTGCGGGGGCCCTCTGGAAACACCATATATTTT

V: TRBV2
D: TRBD2
J: TRBJ2-5
length: 16
size: NA
CDR3: CASSSPGTSGRETQYF
DNA: TGTGCCAGCAGCTCCCCAGGGACTAGCGGGCGGGAGACCCAGTACTTC

V: TRBV5-1
D: TRBD1
J: TRBJ2-6
length: 18
size: NA
CDR3: CASRKQGAVGSGANVLTF
DNA: TGCGCCAGCAGAAAACAGGGGGCCGTTGGTTCTGGGGCCAACGTCCTGACTTTC

V: TRBV7-2
D: NA
J: TRBJ2-7
length: 14
size: NA
CDR3: CASSVAHTSYEQYF
DNA: TGTGCCAGCAGCGTTGCGCATACCTCCTACGAGCAGTACTTC

V: TRBV11-3
D: TRBD2
J: TRBJ2-7
length: 13
size: NA
CDR3: CASSERTSGEQYF
DNA: TGTGCCAGCAGCGAACGGACTAGCGGAGAGCAGTACTTC

V: TRBV5-1
D: TRBD1
J: TRBJ2-2
length: 17
size: many
CDR3: CASSLLGTGGNTGELFF
DNA: TGCGCCAGCAGCTTGCTGGGGACAGGGGGCAACACCGGGGAGCTGTTTTTT

V: TRBV5-1
D: TRBD1
J: TRBJ2-1
length: 15
size: NA
CDR3: CASSGQGGSYNEQFF
DNA: TGCGCCAGCAGCGGACAGGGGGGCTCCTACAATGAGCAGTTCTTC

V: TRBV5-4
D: NA
J: TRBJ2-7
length: 14
size: once
CDR3: CASSPGQDPYEQYF
DNA: TGTGCCAGCAGCCCGGGTCAGGACCCCTACGAGCAGTACTTC

V: TRBV6-6
D: NA
J: TRBJ2-3
length: 12
size: once
CDR3: CASTSHRVTQYF
DNA: TGTGCCAGCACCTCACATAGGGTTACGCAGTATTTT

V: TRBV25-1
D: TRBD2
J: TRBJ2-7
length: 17
size: NA
CDR3: CASSSLGGAGGPYEQYF
DNA: TGTGCCAGCAGTTCCCTGGGAGGGGCGGGAGGTCCCTACGAGCAGTACTTC

V: TRBV28
D: TRBD2
J: TRBJ2-1
length: 15
size: once
CDR3: CASKWRERAYNEQFF
DNA: TGTGCCAGCAAATGGCGGGAGCGAGCCTACAATGAGCAGTTCTTC

V: TRBV28
D: TRBD1
J: TRBJ2-7
length: 14
size: NA
CDR3: CASRPRGRIYEQYF
DNA: TGTGCCAGCAGGCCCAGGGGGCGTATCTACGAGCAGTACTTC

V: TRBV5-1
D: TRBD1
J: TRBJ1-2
length: 14
size: NA
CDR3: CASSPGQVAYGYTF
DNA: TGCGCCAGCAGCCCGGGACAGGTGGCATATGGCTACACCTTC

V: TRBV6-1
D: NA
J: TRBJ2-3
length: 13
size: few
CDR3: CASGWKSTDTQYF
DNA: TGTGCCAGCGGCTGGAAAAGCACAGATACGCAGTATTTT

V: TRBV4-2
D: NA
J: TRBJ1-1
length: 17
size: NA
CDR3: CASSQDKRKGWDTEAFF
DNA: TGTGCCAGCAGCCAAGATAAGCGGAAGGGGTGGGACACTGAAGCTTTCTTT

V: TRBV5-1
D: NA
J: TRBJ2-3
length: 16
size: NA
CDR3: CASSRPDSISTDTQYF
DNA: TGCGCCAGCAGCAGACCGGACTCCATCAGCACAGATACGCAGTATTTT

V: TRBV5-6
D: TRBD1
J: TRBJ2-2
length: 15
size: NA
CDR3: CASSLGQGFSGELFF
DNA: TGTGCCAGCAGCTTGGGACAGGGGTTCTCCGGGGAGCTGTTTTTT

V: TRBV18
D: NA
J: TRBJ1-2
length: 13
size: NA
CDR3: CASSPPDSYGYTF
DNA: TGTGCCAGCTCACCACCAGACAGCTATGGCTACACCTTC

V: TRBV6-1
D: NA
J: TRBJ2-7
length: 14
size: NA
CDR3: CASSEVTRTYEQYF
DNA: TGTGCCAGCAGCGAAGTGACGCGTACCTACGAGCAGTACTTC

V: TRBV6-5
D: NA
J: TRBJ2-5
length: 14
size: NA
CDR3: CASSYGWGAETQYF
DNA: TGTGCCAGCAGTTACGGGTGGGGGGCAGAGACCCAGTACTTC

V: TRBV5-4
D: NA
J: TRBJ2-1
length: 16
size: NA
CDR3: CASSLSIPAAPNEQFF
DNA: TGTGCCAGCAGCTTGTCGATCCCGGCAGCCCCTAATGAGCAGTTCTTC

V: TRBV27
D: NA
J: TRBJ1-1
length: 15
size: once
CDR3: CASSLRALQGTEAFF
DNA: TGTGCCAGCAGTTTACGAGCGTTACAGGGCACTGAAGCTTTCTTT

V: TRBV7-9
D: NA
J: TRBJ1-4
length: 17
size: NA
CDR3: CASSYYHLRATNEKLFF
DNA: TGTGCCAGCAGCTACTACCACCTCAGAGCAACTAATGAAAAACTGTTTTTT

V: TRBV7-9
D: TRBD1
J: TRBJ2-3
length: 12
size: NA
CDR3: CASSLGQGMQYF
DNA: TGTGCCAGCAGCTTAGGACAGGGGATGCAGTATTTT

V: TRBV5-6
D: TRBD2
J: TRBJ2-7
length: 18
size: NA
CDR3: CASSRPGLAGIPSYEQYF
DNA: TGTGCCAGCAGTCGGCCGGGACTAGCGGGCATACCGTCCTACGAGCAGTACTTC

V: TRBV29-1
D: TRBD1
J: TRBJ2-7
length: 13
size: NA
CDR3: CSHSRGRGYEQYF
DNA: TGCAGCCATAGTAGAGGCAGGGGGTACGAGCAGTACTTC

V: TRBV14
D: TRBD2
J: TRBJ2-1
length: 14
size: NA
CDR3: CASSQDTSGRLQFF
DNA: TGTGCCAGCAGCCAAGATACTAGCGGGAGATTGCAGTTCTTC

V: TRBV11-2
D: NA
J: TRBJ2-7
length: 17
size: once
CDR3: CASSLGADPVRFYEQYF
DNA: TGTGCCAGCAGCTTAGGGGCAGACCCCGTTAGGTTCTACGAGCAGTACTTC

V: TRBV7-6
D: TRBD2
J: TRBJ2-5
length: 16
size: NA
CDR3: CASSLAPSGSVETQYF
DNA: TGTGCCAGCAGCTTAGCGCCTAGCGGGAGCGTGGAGACCCAGTACTTC

V: TRBV28
D: TRBD1
J: TRBJ1-1
length: 14
size: few
CDR3: CASSLVGQGVEAFF
DNA: TGTGCCAGCAGTCTCGTGGGACAGGGGGTTGAAGCTTTCTTT

V: TRBV7-6
D: NA
J: TRBJ2-1
length: 16
size: NA
CDR3: CASSLAGGVPYNEQFF
DNA: TGTGCCAGCAGCTTAGCTGGTGGCGTTCCCTACAATGAGCAGTTCTTC

V: TRBV5-1
D: NA
J: TRBJ2-1
length: 17
size: NA
CDR3: CASSPRIGLRSYNEQFF
DNA: TGCGCCAGCAGCCCGCGTATAGGACTCCGCTCCTACAATGAGCAGTTCTTC

V: TRBV28
D: NA
J: TRBJ2-7
length: 13
size: NA
CDR3: CASSLTRQGPHPF
DNA: TGTGCCAGCAGTTTAACGAGACAAGGCCCCCATCCTTTC